The entry below describes one T cell receptor beta chain. What it binds is unknown. Libraries were prepared by immunoSEQ multiplex PCR; TCRdb keeps only in-frame clonotypes and omits some of them. The profile shows nearly 2 million clones, about 95% of them singletons. The data were obtained in a study of shared clonotypes between healthy human individuals. General study points: For sorted subsets, rarefaction showed incomplete sequencing despite large depth.

The CDR3 has 15 amino acids. V lost 1 base to trimming and J lost 2 bases, with 11 bases between them. Germline CDR1 is MNHEY and CDR2 is SMNVEV (reference sequence). Positively selected for CCR7, the CD45RO-negative cells used as naive CD8 cells excluded terminally differentiated effector memory CD45RA+ cells. This TCR was recovered from a man between 18 and 35 years old in good health. Sequencing input: naive CD8+ T cells sorted from blood. This chain links TRBV27 with TRBJ1-2; a weak D match, TRBD1 (6 bases). CDR3: CASSLWGGENYGYTF. The CDR3 DNA follows: TGTGCCAGCAGTTTATGGGGGGGCGAAAACTATGGCTACACCTTC.